Listed below are T cell receptor beta chains from one sample, sequenced in a study of shared clonotypes between healthy human individuals. Sequencing used immunoSEQ multiplex PCR; TCRdb keeps in-frame clones, though not all of them. Found here are about 1 million clones, about 70% of them singletons; the top ten hold about 1.5%. The specimen sequenced was memory CD4+ T cells sorted from blood. All receptors derive from a man in his late teens or twenties in good health. Each CDR3 is given with its conserved first and last residue. D genes are given only for firm matches. The size field is filled for only some rows; it gives once, few, many or a size class.

J gene,clone size,D gene,V gene,CDR3 DNA,CDR3 protein
TRBJ1-1,-,-,TRBV5-1,TGCGCCAGCAGCTCGGACAGTGTGAACACTGAAGCTTTCTTT,CASSSDSVNTEAFF
TRBJ2-3,-,TRBD1,TRBV19,TGTGCCAGTAAGGACAGGGGTACAGATACGCAGTATTTT,CASKDRGTDTQYF
TRBJ1-1,few,-,TRBV28,TGTGCCAGCAGGACATGGAGGGGTCGTAATACTGAAGCTTTCTTT,CASRTWRGRNTEAFF
TRBJ1-4,once,-,TRBV9,TGTGCCAGCAGCGTAGTGCCGTACGCAACTAATGAAAAACTGTTTTTT,CASSVVPYATNEKLFF
TRBJ1-1,few,-,TRBV2,TGTGCCAGCAGTGTTGGGGGGTTGAACACTGAAGCTTTCTTT,CASSVGGLNTEAFF
TRBJ1-2,once,TRBD1,TRBV25-1,TGTGCCAGCAGTCTTACAGGGGTAGATGGCTACACCTTC,CASSLTGVDGYTF
TRBJ2-5,-,TRBD1,TRBV2,TGTGCCAGCAGGGGACAGGGAGAGACCCAGTACTTC,CASRGQGETQYF
TRBJ2-7,-,-,TRBV4-1,TGCGCCAGCAGCCAGACAGGGCGCCCGGGAGCCTACGAGCAGTACTTC,CASSQTGRPGAYEQYF
TRBJ1-5,-,-,TRBV7-2,TGTGCCAGCAGCTCCCAAGACGGCAATCAGCCCCAGCATTTT,CASSSQDGNQPQHF
TRBJ2-3,-,-,TRBV9,TGTGCCAGCAGCTCTCACCCCGGCCACACAGATACGCAGTATTTT,CASSSHPGHTDTQYF
TRBJ1-2,-,-,TRBV28,TGTGCCAGCAGCCCGGACAGCTTCTATGGCTACACCTTC,CASSPDSFYGYTF
TRBJ2-7,-,-,TRBV11-2,TGTGCCAGCAGCTCCGGGACTAAAGGGGGGGAGCAGTACTTC,CASSSGTKGGEQYF
TRBJ1-4,-,TRBD1,TRBV4-1,TGCGCCAGCAGCCTGCAGGACAGGGGAAAGGAAAAACTGTTTTTT,CASSLQDRGKEKLFF
TRBJ1-2,once,-,TRBV6-4,TGTGCCAGCAGTGACCTCGACTATGGCTACACCTTC,CASSDLDYGYTF
TRBJ1-2,once,-,TRBV7-2,TGTGCCAGCAGCTTAGAACAGGCCGGCGGCTACACCTTC,CASSLEQAGGYTF
TRBJ2-7,-,TRBD1,TRBV6-5,TGTGCCAGCAGTAGGGGACAGCCCTACGAGCAGTACTTC,CASSRGQPYEQYF
TRBJ2-1,-,TRBD2,TRBV5-1,TGCGCCAGCAGCTTGGCCACTAGCGGGGGTATAAATGAGCAGTTCTTC,CASSLATSGGINEQFF
TRBJ1-2,-,TRBD1,TRBV4-1,TGCGCCAGCAGCCATTCGGACAGGGGGGGATATGGCTACACCTTC,CASSHSDRGGYGYTF
TRBJ2-5,-,-,TRBV11-2,TGTGCCAGCAGCTTATCAACAGGGTCCCAAGAGACCCAGTACTTC,CASSLSTGSQETQYF
TRBJ2-7,-,-,TRBV15,TGTGCCACCAGCAGAAGTTGGAGCCACGAGCAGTACTTC,CATSRSWSHEQYF
TRBJ1-1,-,-,TRBV20-1,TGCAGTGCTCAGAGAGGGACTGAAGCTTTCTTT,CSAQRGTEAFF
TRBJ2-6,-,-,TRBV2,TGTGCCAGCAGTGCAAGGGGGGCCCCTGGGGCCAACGTCCTGACTTTC,CASSARGAPGANVLTF